A single count supports the clone carrying this T cell receptor beta chain. These data are taken from a study of blood T cell repertoires in COVID-19. CDR1 GTSNPN and CDR2 SVGIG come from the germline V gene (reference sequence). With 8 bases clipped from V and 11 bases from J, the junction kept 19 bases outside the gene matches. The CDR3 is 14 amino acids. Generated by immunoSEQ multiplex PCR, the TCRdb table keeps only in-frame clones and is missing some. This sample has around 700,000 clones, with more than 80% found just once. The sequenced material came from peripheral blood. The chain couples TRBV30 to TRBJ1-1, with 8 positions matching TRBD1. The receptor's source is a woman aged 18-35 years with acute or convalescent COVID-19. The DNA for the CDR3 is TGTGCCGGGCAGGGACAGGCCATGCCGGGAACTGCTTTCTTT. Translating it yields CAGQGQAMPGTAFF.